The rows below give T cell receptor beta chains drawn from one sample of a study of blood T cell repertoires in COVID-19. Data came from immunoSEQ multiplex PCR; TCRdb stores just in-frame clones and leaves some out. The repertoire holds under 250,000 clones, around four fifths seen once, with approximately 8.6% in the top ten. Sequencing was done on a sample of peripheral blood. These receptors all stem from a man aged 40-55 years with active or convalescent COVID-19. CDR3s include the opening cysteine and the closing phenylalanine or tryptophan.

J gene,V gene,CDR3 protein
TRBJ1-5,TRBV10-3,CAISESVGTGGNSQPQHF
TRBJ2-1,TRBV7-5,CVRSLVALGDSYNEQFF
TRBJ1-2,TRBV11-1,CASSDRDRGNDGYTF
TRBJ2-4,TRBV3-1/TRBV3-2,CASESSIAKNIQYF
TRBJ1-3,TRBV7-9,CASSFRDTSGNTIYF
TRBJ1-6,TRBV5-1,CASSLDRNSPLHF
TRBJ2-2,TRBV19,CASTTSRQGRYTGELFF
TRBJ1-1,TRBV20-1,CSASQLNTEAFF
TRBJ2-1,TRBV18,CASSPYQGANEQFF
TRBJ1-5,TRBV27,CASRPDSGGSQPQHF
TRBJ2-3,TRBV10-2,CASGTEGVTDTQYF
TRBJ1-2,TRBV28,CATTALSAYGYTF
TRBJ2-7,TRBV27,CASRARDRATYEQYF
TRBJ2-3,TRBV6-1,CASSEVQGSTDTQYF
TRBJ2-1,TRBV5-8,CASRTSGGAAEQFF
TRBJ1-3,TRBV5-6,CASRYTGTTGNTIYF
TRBJ1-2,TRBV9,CASSGSVDPTEANYGYTF
TRBJ1-1,TRBV19,CASRRALGNTEAFF
TRBJ1-1,TRBV28,CASSNGVRGTEAFF
TRBJ1-2,TRBV12-3/TRBV12-4,CASSLWGQGYTF
TRBJ1-6,TRBV7-2,CASSLALQNSPLHF
TRBJ2-5,TRBV5-1,CASSFQETQYF
TRBJ2-1,TRBV10-1,CASSEDSGSRRVEQFF
TRBJ1-2,TRBV5-8,CASSLATTVYGYTF
TRBJ1-3,TRBV5-1,CASSLGGGGNTIYF
TRBJ2-1,TRBV6-6,CASSYSGGPGGNEQFF
TRBJ2-7,TRBV5-1,CASSLAITSGSFNEQYF
TRBJ2-1,TRBV6-1,CASSDAGGPSYNEQFF
TRBJ2-7,TRBV6-2/TRBV6-3,CASSYGLAAYEQYF
TRBJ2-3,TRBV6-2/TRBV6-3,CASSSTSRSTDTQYF
TRBJ2-7,TRBV6-5,CASRIGLAGPLEQYF
TRBJ2-4,TRBV6-2/TRBV6-3,CASSTLGGLAKNIQYF
TRBJ1-2,TRBV5-1,CASSLVAGVRVNYGYTF
TRBJ1-2,TRBV6-5,CASSRPEGPDGYTF
TRBJ2-7,TRBV4-3,CASSRRREGSYEQYF
TRBJ2-1,TRBV21-1,CASRQGRTSGSISSYNEQFF
TRBJ2-5,TRBV19,CASSWGLAGETQYF
TRBJ2-5,TRBV25-1,CASSESNQETQYF
TRBJ2-3,TRBV28,CASSLSRSGDTQYF
TRBJ2-1,TRBV5-1,CASNSGVDSYNEQFF
TRBJ2-7,TRBV19,CASSIGTSYEQYF
TRBJ1-2,TRBV27,CASSSLDRNYGYTF
TRBJ1-2,TRBV20-1,CSARHSYGYTF
TRBJ1-5,TRBV19,CASSRDRGDQPQHF
TRBJ2-7,TRBV24-1,CATSDTGLADEQYF
TRBJ2-3,TRBV3-1/TRBV3-2,CASSPWGGKSDTQYF
TRBJ1-1,TRBV20-1,CSARDSDRAFF
TRBJ1-2,TRBV12-5,CASGLGTGDGYTF
TRBJ2-2,TRBV5-1,CASSLATTGELFF
TRBJ2-5,TRBV9,CASSERGQGRETQYF
TRBJ2-2,TRBV19,CASSIPGDTGELFF
TRBJ2-4,TRBV7-9,CASSSPGGGLAKNIQYF